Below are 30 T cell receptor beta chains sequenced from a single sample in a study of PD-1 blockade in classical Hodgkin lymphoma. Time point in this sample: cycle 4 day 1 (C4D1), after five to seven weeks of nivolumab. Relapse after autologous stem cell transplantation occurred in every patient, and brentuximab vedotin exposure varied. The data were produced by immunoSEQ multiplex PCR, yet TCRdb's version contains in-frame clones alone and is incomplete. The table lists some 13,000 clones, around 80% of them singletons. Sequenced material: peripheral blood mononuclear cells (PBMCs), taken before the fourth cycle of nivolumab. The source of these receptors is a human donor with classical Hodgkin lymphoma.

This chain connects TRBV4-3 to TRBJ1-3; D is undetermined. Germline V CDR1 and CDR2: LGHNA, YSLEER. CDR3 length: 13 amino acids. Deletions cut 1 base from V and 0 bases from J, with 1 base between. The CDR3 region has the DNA TGCGCCAGCAGCCAAGTCTCTGGAAACACCATATATTTT. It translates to CASSQVSGNTIYF.

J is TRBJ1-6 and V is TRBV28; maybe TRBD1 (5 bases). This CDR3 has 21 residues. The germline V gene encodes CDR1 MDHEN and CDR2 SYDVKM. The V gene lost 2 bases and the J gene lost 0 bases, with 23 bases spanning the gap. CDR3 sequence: CASSLGWGGFARSSYNSPLHF. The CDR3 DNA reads TGTGCCAGCAGTTTAGGCTGGGGGGGTTTCGCCCGAAGCTCCTATAATTCACCCCTCCACTTT.

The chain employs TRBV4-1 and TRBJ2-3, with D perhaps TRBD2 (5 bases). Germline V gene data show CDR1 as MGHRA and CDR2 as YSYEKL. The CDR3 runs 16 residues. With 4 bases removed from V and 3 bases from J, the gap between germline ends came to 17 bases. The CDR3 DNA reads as TGCGCCAGCAGCCCCTGGGGAGAAATTTTTACAGATACGCAGTATTTT. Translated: CASSPWGEIFTDTQYF.

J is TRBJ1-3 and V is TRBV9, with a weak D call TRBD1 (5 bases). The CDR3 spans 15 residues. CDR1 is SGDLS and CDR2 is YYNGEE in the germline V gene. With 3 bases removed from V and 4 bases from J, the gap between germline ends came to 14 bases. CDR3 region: CASSDGLTGGNTIYF. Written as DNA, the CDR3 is TGTGCCAGCAGCGACGGTCTTACAGGAGGAAACACCATATATTTT.

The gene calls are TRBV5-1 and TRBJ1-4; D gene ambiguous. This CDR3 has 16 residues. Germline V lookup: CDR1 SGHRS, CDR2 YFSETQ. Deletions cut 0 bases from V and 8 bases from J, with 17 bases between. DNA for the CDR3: TGCGCCAGCAGCTTGGCCGACGTCGCAGGAGCCGAAAAACTGTTTTTT. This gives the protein CASSLADVAGAEKLFF.

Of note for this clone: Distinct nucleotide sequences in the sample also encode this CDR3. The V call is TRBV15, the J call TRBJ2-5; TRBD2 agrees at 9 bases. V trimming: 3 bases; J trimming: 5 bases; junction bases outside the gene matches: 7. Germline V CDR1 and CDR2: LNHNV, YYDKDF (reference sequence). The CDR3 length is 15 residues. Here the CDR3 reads CATSRDGLARETQYF. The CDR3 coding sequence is TGTGCCACCAGCAGGGATGGACTAGCGCGGGAGACCCAGTACTTC. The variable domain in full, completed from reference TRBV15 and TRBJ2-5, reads DAMVIQNPRYQVTQFGKPVTLSCSQTLNHNVMYWYQQKSSQAPKLLFHYYDKDFNNEADTPDNFQSRRPNTSFCFLDIRSPGLGDTAMYLCATSRDGLARETQYFGPGTRLLVL.

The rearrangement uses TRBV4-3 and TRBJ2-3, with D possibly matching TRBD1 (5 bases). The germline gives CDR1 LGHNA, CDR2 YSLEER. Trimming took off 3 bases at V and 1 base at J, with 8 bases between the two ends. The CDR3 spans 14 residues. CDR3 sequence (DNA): TGCGCCAGCAGCCAGGTAGGGGGCACAGATACGCAGTATTTT. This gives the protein CASSQVGGTDTQYF.

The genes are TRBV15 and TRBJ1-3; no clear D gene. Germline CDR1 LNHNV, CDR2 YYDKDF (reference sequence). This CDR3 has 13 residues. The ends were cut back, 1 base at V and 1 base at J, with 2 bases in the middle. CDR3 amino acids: CATSRGSGNTIYF. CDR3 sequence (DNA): TGTGCCACCAGCAGAGGTTCTGGAAACACCATATATTTT.

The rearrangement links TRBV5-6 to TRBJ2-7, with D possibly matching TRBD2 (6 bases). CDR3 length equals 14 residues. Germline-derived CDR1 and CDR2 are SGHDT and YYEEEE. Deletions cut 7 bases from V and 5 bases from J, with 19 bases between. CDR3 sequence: CASFLEGTDDEQYF. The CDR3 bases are TGTGCCAGCTTCCTGGAGGGGACGGATGACGAGCAGTACTTC.

CDR3: CASSQLDLIHSGANVLTF. DNA of the CDR3: TGCGCCAGCAGCCAACTAGATCTGATACACTCTGGGGCCAACGTCCTGACTTTC. The J gene is TRBJ2-6, the V gene TRBV4-1, with D uncertain. The germline V gene has CDR1 MGHRA and CDR2 YSYEKL. The length of the CDR3 is 18 residues. V was cut by 2 bases and J by 0 bases, with 14 bases left in between.

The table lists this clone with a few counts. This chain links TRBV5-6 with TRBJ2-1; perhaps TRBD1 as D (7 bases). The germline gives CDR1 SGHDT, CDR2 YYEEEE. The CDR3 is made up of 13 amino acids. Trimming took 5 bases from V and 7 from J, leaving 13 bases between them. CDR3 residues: CASSWTGGNEQFF. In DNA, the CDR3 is TGTGCCAGCAGTTGGACAGGAGGGAATGAGCAGTTCTTC.

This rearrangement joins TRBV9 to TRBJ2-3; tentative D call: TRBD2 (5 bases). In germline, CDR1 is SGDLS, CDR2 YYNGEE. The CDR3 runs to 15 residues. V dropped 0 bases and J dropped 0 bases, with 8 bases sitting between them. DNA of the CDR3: TGTGCCAGCAGCGTAGCGGGGTCCAGCACAGATACGCAGTATTTT. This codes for CASSVAGSSTDTQYF.

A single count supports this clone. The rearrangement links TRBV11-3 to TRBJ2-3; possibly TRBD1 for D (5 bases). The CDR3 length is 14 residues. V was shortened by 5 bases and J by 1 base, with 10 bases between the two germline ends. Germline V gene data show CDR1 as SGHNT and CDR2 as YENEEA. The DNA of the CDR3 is TGTGCCAGCAGCCCCAGGGCGGGCACAGATACGCAGTATTTT. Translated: CASSPRAGTDTQYF.

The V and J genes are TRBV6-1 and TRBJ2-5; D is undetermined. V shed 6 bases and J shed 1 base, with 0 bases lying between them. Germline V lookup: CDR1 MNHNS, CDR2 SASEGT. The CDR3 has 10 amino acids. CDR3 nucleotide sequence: TGTGCCAGCAGCCAAGAGACCCAGTACTTC. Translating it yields CASSQETQYF.

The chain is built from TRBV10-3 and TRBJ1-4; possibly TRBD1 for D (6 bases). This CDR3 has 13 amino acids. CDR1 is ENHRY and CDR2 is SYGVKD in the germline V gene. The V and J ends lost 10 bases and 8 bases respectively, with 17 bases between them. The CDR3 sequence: CASTGAGGEKLFF. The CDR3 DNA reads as TGTGCCAGCACCGGGGCCGGGGGCGAAAAACTGTTTTTT.

The CDR3 DNA follows: TGCGCCAGCAGCTTGGCTCCGGCTACTGCCTTCTACGAGCAGTACTTC. Amino acid sequence: CASSLAPATAFYEQYF. The gene calls are TRBV5-1 and TRBJ2-7; D gene ambiguous. The CDR3 is 16 residues long. With 0 bases removed from V and 3 bases from J, the gap between germline ends came to 16 bases. CDR1 SGHRS and CDR2 YFSETQ come from the germline V gene.

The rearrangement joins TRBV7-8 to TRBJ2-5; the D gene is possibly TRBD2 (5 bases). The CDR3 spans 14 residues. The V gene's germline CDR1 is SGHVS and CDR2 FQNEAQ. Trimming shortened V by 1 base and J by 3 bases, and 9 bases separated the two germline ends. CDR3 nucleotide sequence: TGTGCCAGCAGCTTAGAGTGGACTGAAGAGACCCAGTACTTC. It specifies CASSLEWTEETQYF.

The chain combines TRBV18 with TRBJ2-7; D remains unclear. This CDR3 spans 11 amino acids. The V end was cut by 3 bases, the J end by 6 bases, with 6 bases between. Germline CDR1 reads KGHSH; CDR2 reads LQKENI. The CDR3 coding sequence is TGTGCCAGCTCACCTTCAGGCGAGCAGTACTTC. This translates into CASSPSGEQYF.

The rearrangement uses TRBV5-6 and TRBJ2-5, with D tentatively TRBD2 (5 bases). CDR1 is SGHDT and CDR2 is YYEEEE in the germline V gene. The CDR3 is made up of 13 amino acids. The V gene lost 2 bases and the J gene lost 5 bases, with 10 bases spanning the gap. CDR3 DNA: TGTGCCAGCAGCTTAGGGTCGGGGGAGACCCAGTACTTC. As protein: CASSLGSGETQYF. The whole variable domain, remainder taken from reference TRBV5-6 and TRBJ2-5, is DAGVTQSPTHLIKTRGQQVTLRCSPKSGHDTVSWYQQALGQGPQFIFQYYEEEERQRGNFPDRFSGHQFPNYSSELNVNALLLGDSALYLCASSLGSGETQYFGPGTRLLVL.

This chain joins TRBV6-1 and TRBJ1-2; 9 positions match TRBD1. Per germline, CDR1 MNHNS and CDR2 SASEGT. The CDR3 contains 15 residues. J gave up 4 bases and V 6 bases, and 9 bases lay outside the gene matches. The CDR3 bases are TGTGCCAGCAGCGCACAGGGGGCGGGTAGCTATGGCTACACCTTC. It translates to CASSAQGAGSYGYTF.

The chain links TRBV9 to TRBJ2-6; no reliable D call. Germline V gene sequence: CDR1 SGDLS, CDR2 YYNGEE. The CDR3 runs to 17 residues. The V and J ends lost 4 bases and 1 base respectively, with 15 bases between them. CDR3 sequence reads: CASSTPDGYSGANVLTF. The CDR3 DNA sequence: TGTGCCAGCAGCACCCCCGACGGGTATTCTGGGGCCAACGTCCTGACTTTC.

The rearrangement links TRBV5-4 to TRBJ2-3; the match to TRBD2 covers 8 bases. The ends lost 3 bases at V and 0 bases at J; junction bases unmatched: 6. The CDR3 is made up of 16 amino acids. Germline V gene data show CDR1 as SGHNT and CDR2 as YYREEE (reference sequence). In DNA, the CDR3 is TGTGCCAGCAGCTACCGAGCGGGGGTGAGCACAGATACGCAGTATTTT. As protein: CASSYRAGVSTDTQYF.

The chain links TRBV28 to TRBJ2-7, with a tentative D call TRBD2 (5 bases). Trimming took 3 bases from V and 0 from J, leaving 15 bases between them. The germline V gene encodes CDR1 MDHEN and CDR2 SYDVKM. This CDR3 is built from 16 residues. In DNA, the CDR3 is TGTGCCAGCAGTTTCTCCGACGGGGAGCGCTCCTACGAGCAGTACTTC. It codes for CASSFSDGERSYEQYF.

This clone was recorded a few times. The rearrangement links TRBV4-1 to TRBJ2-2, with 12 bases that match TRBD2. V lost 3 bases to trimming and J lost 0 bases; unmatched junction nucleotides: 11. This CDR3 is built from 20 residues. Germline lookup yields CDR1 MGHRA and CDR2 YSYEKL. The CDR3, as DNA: TGCGCCAGCAGCCAGCCTTTCCCGGGACTAGCGGGTGCGAACACCGGGGAGCTGTTTTTT. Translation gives CASSQPFPGLAGANTGELFF.

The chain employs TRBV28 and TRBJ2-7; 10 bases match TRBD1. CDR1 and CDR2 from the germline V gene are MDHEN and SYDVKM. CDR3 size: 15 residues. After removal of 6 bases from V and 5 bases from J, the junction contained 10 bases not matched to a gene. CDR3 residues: CASSRLTGGVDEQYF. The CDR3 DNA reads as TGTGCCAGCAGCCGCCTGACAGGGGGCGTGGACGAGCAGTACTTC.

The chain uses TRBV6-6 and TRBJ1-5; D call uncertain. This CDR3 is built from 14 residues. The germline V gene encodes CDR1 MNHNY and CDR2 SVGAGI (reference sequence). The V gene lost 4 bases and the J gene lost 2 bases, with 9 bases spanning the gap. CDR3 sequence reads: CASSLSPGNQPQHF. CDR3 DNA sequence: TGTGCCAGCAGTTTAAGTCCGGGCAATCAGCCCCAGCATTTT.

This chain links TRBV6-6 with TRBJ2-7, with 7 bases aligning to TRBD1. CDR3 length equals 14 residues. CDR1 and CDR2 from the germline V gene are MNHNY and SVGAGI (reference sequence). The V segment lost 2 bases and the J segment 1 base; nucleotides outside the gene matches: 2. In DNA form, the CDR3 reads TGTGCCAGCAGTTACCCAGGGGGTTCCTACGAGCAGTACTTC. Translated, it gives CASSYPGGSYEQYF.

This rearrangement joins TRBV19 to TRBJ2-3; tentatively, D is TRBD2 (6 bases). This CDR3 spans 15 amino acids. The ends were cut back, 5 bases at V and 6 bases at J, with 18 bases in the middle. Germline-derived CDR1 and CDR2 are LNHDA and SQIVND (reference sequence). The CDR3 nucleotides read TGTGCCAGTAGTCTCCAAGGGACTGCCGGGGATACGCAGTATTTT. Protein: CASSLQGTAGDTQYF.

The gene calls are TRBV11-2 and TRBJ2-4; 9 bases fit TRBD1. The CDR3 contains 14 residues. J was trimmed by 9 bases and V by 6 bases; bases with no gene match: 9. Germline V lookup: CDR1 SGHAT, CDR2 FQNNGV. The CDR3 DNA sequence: TGTGCCAGCAGTCTCAGGACAGGGGACGCCATTCAGTACTTC. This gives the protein CASSLRTGDAIQYF.

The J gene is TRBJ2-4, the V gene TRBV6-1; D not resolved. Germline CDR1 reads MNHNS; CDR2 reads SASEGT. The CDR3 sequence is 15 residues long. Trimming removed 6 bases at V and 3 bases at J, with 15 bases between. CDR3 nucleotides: TGTGCCAGCAGCAACGAAGAGTCAGTCAAAAACATTCAGTACTTC. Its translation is CASSNEESVKNIQYF.